This record looks at one T cell receptor (beta chain) sequence and its context. It has no known antigen specificity. One base away there is no much larger clone; base qualities are not given. In Seattle, one collaborating source enrolled patients while the infection was active and tracked those patients longitudinally over the course of disease. Each collaborating institution followed its own protocols to collect whole blood in K2EDTA tubes. For TCRbeta analysis, collaborators shipped samples as frozen whole blood, isolated PBMCs, or DNA extracted from either of those sample types. The immunoSEQ Assay, a bias-controlled multiplex PCR, was used to amplify TCRbeta CDR3 regions from genomic DNA. The study's processing was this. The number of nucleated cells in each sample was estimated from the amplification of reference gene primers within the assay. To quantify the absolute abundance of each unique TCRbeta CDR3 rearrangement, sequence reads were collapsed and filtered. For each sample, productive Simpson clonality was calculated as the square root of Simpson's diversity index across productive rearrangements. TCRdb stores this immuneACCESS table with in-frame sequences only. Part of the clones is absent; in the studies checked, under half of the shortfall reflects unresolved V genes, and no reason is known for the rest. V, J and clone size were drawn from that table, and D and trimming were deduced from the DNA. Within this sample are around 460,000 clones, with around 90% of them counted one time only. The leading ten clones occupy 0.75% to 0.85% of the sample.

The sample originates from a study of blood T cell repertoires in COVID-19 (dated by TCRdb to the early 2020s). About the investigation overall: Samples from collaborators originated in the United States, Italy and Spain and spanned both the acute and convalescent phases of COVID-19. The repertoires were made available in a free public database intended to serve as a resource for research on the immune response to SARS-CoV-2. The material from the prospective study consisted of cDNA or gDNA derived from T cells, B-cell-depleted T cells, or PBMCs. Sample metadata almost always included a de-identified subject ID, COVID-19 status, age in years and sex. Where available, HLA class I and class II types were obtained from metadata supplied by the sample provider rather than from assay-based typing. Samples came from the ongoing ImmuneRACE study (first 160 participants) plus 1,254 subjects from 6 global collaborators. Deeply sampled blood TCRbeta repertoires from subjects exposed to, actively infected with, or recovered from COVID-19 were included in the dataset. Study-level results and caveats: How much clinical and demographic metadata was included differed by source and by participant, and the metadata was provided uncurated.

The CDR3, cysteine through phenylalanine, is 16 amino acids long. CDR3 DNA is the only sequence kept; it has 48 bases, read in frame from the first base. V is pared back by 7 bases and J by 3 bases, with 19 bases lying between the germline termini. The CDR1 and CDR2 encoded by the germline V gene are SGHNT and YENEEA. The sequenced material came from peripheral blood. This TCR derives from a man aged 18-30 years with COVID-19, enrolled during active disease. Rearrangement joined TRBV11-3 to TRBJ2-1; TRBD1 could be the D gene, as 6 bases match. The DNA sequence is TGTGCCAGCACCTCGACCTACAGGGCGGTCTACAATGAGCAGTTCTTC. It translates to CASTSTYRAVYNEQFF. Here the CDR3 is joined to the reference TRBV11-3 and TRBJ2-1 genes, and the full variable domain is: EAGVVQSPRYKIIEKKQPVAFWCNPISGHNTLYWYLQNLGQGPELLIRYENEEAVDDSQLPKDRFSAERLKGVDSTLKIQPAELGDSAVYLCASTSTYRAVYNEQFFGPGTRLTVL.